These 5 T cell receptor beta chains were sequenced from one sample in a study of cytomegalovirus exposure and HLA in healthy donors. The PCR contained 60 Vbeta and 13 Jbeta primers. Clones were sequenced by immunoSEQ multiplex PCR, and TCRdb holds only the in-frame ones, with some missing. The sample has about 82,000 clones; about 9.4% are singletons. The sequenced sample was PBMCs. The receptors originated from a man aged 55-75 years in good health and CMV-seropositive.

Only a few counts were recorded for this clone. The chain couples TRBV28 to TRBJ2-7, with a tentative D call TRBD1 (6 bases). The germline CDR1 and CDR2 sequences are MDHEN and SYDVKM. The CDR3 contains 13 residues. V dropped 5 bases and J dropped 5 bases, with 13 bases sitting between them. The DNA for the CDR3 is TGTGCCAGCAGTCAGGGGCCGGGGCACGAGCAGTACGTC. It translates to CASSQGPGHEQYV.

The genes are TRBV20-1 and TRBJ1-1; D is undetermined. Trimming removed 6 bases at V and 12 bases at J, with 17 bases between. This CDR3 has 11 residues. Germline-derived CDR1 and CDR2 are DFQATT and SNEGSKA (reference sequence). Written as DNA, the CDR3 is TGCAGTGCCCGTTTTGGTTCCGAGACTTTCTTT. Protein sequence: CSARFGSETFF.

The J gene is TRBJ1-2, the V gene TRBV9, with 8 bases fitting TRBD1. This CDR3 is built from 15 residues. CDR1 and CDR2 (germline): SGDLS, YYNGEE. After removal of 4 bases from V and 1 base from J, the junction contained 6 bases not matched to a gene. CDR3: CASSSRTGNNYGYTF. In DNA form, the CDR3 reads TGTGCCAGCAGCAGCCGGACAGGGAATAACTATGGCTACACCTTC.

CDR3 bases: TGTGCCATCAGTGAGTCCGCAGACAAAACCTACGAGCAGTACTTC. This sequence encodes CAISESADKTYEQYF. The chain combines TRBV10-3 with TRBJ2-7; D remains ambiguous. Trimming removed 0 bases from V and 2 bases from J, with 11 bases in between. The CDR3 is 15 residues long. The germline gives CDR1 ENHRY, CDR2 SYGVKD.

This clone has just a few counts. The gene calls are TRBV7-3 and TRBJ1-1, with 8 bases identical to TRBD1. Germline lookup yields CDR1 SGHTA and CDR2 FQGTGA. The J segment lost 1 base and the V segment lost 2 bases, leaving 0 bases of the junction unmatched. CDR3 length: 14 residues. CDR3 sequence: CASSLGTGNTEAFF. DNA for the CDR3: TGTGCCAGCAGCTTAGGGACAGGGAACACTGAAGCTTTCTTT.